The TCR beta chain under discussion was sequenced for a study of T-cell memory formation after mild COVID-19. The authors produced TCR alpha and TCR beta cDNA libraries with sample barcodes and UMIs by 5'RACE using constant-segment primers. MiXCR, applied by TCRdb to the 5' RACE reads, yields one record per CDR3 protein. The sample contains 40,000 to 45,000 distinct CDR3 sequences, 7.3% of which appear only once. This clonotype was observed at least ten times. The germline V and J ends were trimmed by 4 bases and 4 bases, with 23 bases remaining between them. This CDR3 contains 17 residues. CDR1 is SGDLS, CDR2 YYNGEE, per germline.

The sequence was collected from a man aged 18 to 29 who had mild COVID-19 (a few samples of this study predate the infection). Cell type and time point are not known. The chain is built from TRBV9 and TRBJ2-5, with a possible D match to TRBD1 (5 bases). Source material: PBMCs or a T cell subset sorted from them (not recorded which). The CDR3 nucleotides are TGTGCCAGCAGCCCTCCTAAGGGTGGACACGTCCCAGAGACCCAGTACTTC. Residues: CASSPPKGGHVPETQYF.